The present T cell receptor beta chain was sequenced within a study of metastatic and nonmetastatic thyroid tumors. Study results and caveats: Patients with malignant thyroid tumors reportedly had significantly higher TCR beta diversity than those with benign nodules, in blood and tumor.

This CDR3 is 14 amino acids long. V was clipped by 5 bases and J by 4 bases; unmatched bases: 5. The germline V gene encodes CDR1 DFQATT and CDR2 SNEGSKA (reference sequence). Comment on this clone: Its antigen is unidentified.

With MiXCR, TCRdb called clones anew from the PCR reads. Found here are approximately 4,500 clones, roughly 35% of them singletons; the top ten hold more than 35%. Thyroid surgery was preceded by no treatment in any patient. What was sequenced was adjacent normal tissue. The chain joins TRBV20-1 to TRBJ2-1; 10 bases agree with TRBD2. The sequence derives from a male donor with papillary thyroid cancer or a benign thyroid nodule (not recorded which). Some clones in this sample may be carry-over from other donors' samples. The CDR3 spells CSARTSGDYNEQFF. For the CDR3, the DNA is TGCAGTGCTCGGACTAGCGGAGATTACAATGAGCAGTTCTTC.